What follows are 7 T cell receptor beta chains derived from one specimen sequenced in a study of cytomegalovirus exposure and HLA in healthy donors. The study ran its PCR with 60 Vbeta and 13 Jbeta primers. Method: immunoSEQ multiplex PCR; TCRdb's copy keeps in-frame clones and lacks some. The table shows fewer than 350,000 clones, with around 90% occurring only once. The sample consisted of PBMCs. Source of these receptors: a woman aged 18-30 years in good health and CMV-seronegative.

The chain has TRBV29-1 and TRBJ2-1; 10 bases line up with TRBD2. Germline V CDR1 and CDR2: SQVTM, ANQGSEA. With 4 bases clipped from V and 3 bases from J, the junction kept 12 bases outside the gene matches. The CDR3 is 17 amino acids. The CDR3 nucleotides are TGCAGCGTTGTCTTCCCTAGCGGGGGAAAGTACTACAATGAGCAGTTCTTC. Translated, it gives CSVVFPSGGKYYNEQFF.

The gene calls are TRBV5-1 and TRBJ2-5; D is ambiguous. The CDR3 length is 14 residues. Germline assignment: CDR1 SGHRS and CDR2 YFSETQ. Trimming pared 1 base from V and 5 bases from J, leaving 12 bases between. CDR3: CASSLMSSRETQYF. In DNA, the CDR3 is TGCGCCAGCAGCTTGATGTCGAGTCGGGAGACCCAGTACTTC. The whole variable domain, remainder taken from reference TRBV5-1 and TRBJ2-5, is KAGVTQTPRYLIKTRGQQVTLSCSPISGHRSVSWYQQTPGQGLQFLFEYFSETQRNKGNFPGRFSGRQFSNSRSEMNVSTLELGDSALYLCASSLMSSRETQYFGPGTRLLVL.

This clone was counted between two and nine times. The CDR3 sequence: CASSQTPGQAFQNTEAFF. Here the CDR3 DNA reads TGCGCCAGCAGCCAGACACCGGGACAGGCGTTTCAGAACACTGAAGCTTTCTTT. J is TRBJ1-1 and V is TRBV4-1, with 8 positions matching TRBD1. The ends lost 3 bases at V and 1 base at J; junction bases unmatched: 13. The CDR3 spans 18 residues. CDR1 is MGHRA, CDR2 YSYEKL, per germline.

In nucleotides, the CDR3 is TGCGCCAGCAGCTTCAATCAGTTAGAGCTAGCCCATAACAATGAGCAGTTCTTC. It codes for CASSFNQLELAHNNEQFF. The chain combines TRBV5-1 with TRBJ2-1; TRBD2 is a possible D gene (5 bases). The V gene's germline CDR1 is SGHRS and CDR2 YFSETQ. The ends were cut back, 2 bases at V and 5 bases at J, with 23 bases in the middle. This CDR3 has 18 amino acids.

This chain connects TRBV5-5 to TRBJ2-3; TRBD1 matches at 9 bases. Losses at the gene ends were 4 bases for V and 0 bases for J; bases not matched to a gene: 3. Germline values: CDR1 SGHKS, CDR2 YYEKEE (reference sequence). The CDR3 length is 15 residues. In DNA, the CDR3 is TGTGCCAGCAGCATGGGGACAGGGAGCACAGATACGCAGTATTTT. This translates into CASSMGTGSTDTQYF.

This sequence joins TRBV5-4 and TRBJ1-5, with D unclear. Trimming took off 4 bases at V and 0 bases at J, with 11 bases between the two ends. There are 15 residues in the CDR3. Germline V CDR1 and CDR2: SGHNT, YYREEE (reference sequence). The CDR3 here is CASSEGFNSNQPQHF. The CDR3 DNA is TGTGCCAGCAGCGAGGGTTTTAATAGCAATCAGCCCCAGCATTTT.

CDR3 residues: CASSQAGTSGEGTQYF. The CDR3 DNA reads TGCGCCAGCAGCCAGGCCGGGACTAGCGGAGAAGGTACGCAGTATTTT. This chain uses TRBV4-1 with TRBJ2-3; TRBD2 aligns across 11 bases. Trimming cost V 3 bases and J 8 bases; bases outside gene matches: 10. Germline CDR1 MGHRA, CDR2 YSYEKL. This CDR3 has 16 amino acids.